This TCR beta chain was captured in a study of shared clonotypes between healthy human individuals (dated by TCRdb to the early 2020s). Regarding the complete study: Two women and a few men aged 18 to 49 years were included in the cohort. For each donor, CD4 naive and CD4 memory were each run on three plates, CD8 naive on two plates, and CD8 memory on one plate. Blood TCR repertoires of roughly 5 healthy adults were deeply sequenced to estimate repertoire size and the extent of clonotype sharing between individuals. To increase sequencing depth and limit assay-specific biases, TCR repertoire library preparation and sequencing were carried out by different laboratories using diverse techniques. Between about 0.8 and 9 billion PBMCs per donor were obtained by leukapheresis.

Study-wide conclusions, independent of this receptor: Even with the large sequencing depth, rarefaction of the sorted-subset datasets indicated that sequencing was incomplete. Pairwise subsampling led to the expectation that sequencing depth would affect the degree of clonotype sharing among donors. Roughly 5.2% of naive CD4, 3.5% of naive CD8, about 2.1% of memory CD4, and around 0.42% of memory CD8 clonotypes were shared across four donors. Sampling was restricted to blood, and TCR repertoires in tissues likely differ from the TCR repertoires found in blood. Because the study included a small number of donors, the genetic and exposure-history diversity represented was limited. Estimated clonotype richness was generally larger for naive than for memory subsets. Compared with non-shared clonotypes, clonotypes shared by all four sorted-subset donors had higher generation probabilities.

The CDR3 starts with the cysteine, ends with the phenylalanine, and has 10 residues. Only the CDR3 DNA is retained, 30 bases long and in frame from the first base. The germline V gene provides CDR1 MNHNS and CDR2 SASEGT. V lost 5 bases and J lost 2 bases; the stretch between them is 0 bases long. In its sample, this clone was seen once. Its cognate antigen has yet to be identified. No much larger clone is present one base from it, and per-base qualities are unavailable. Using the deep immunoSEQ assay, multiplex PCR amplified TCR CDR3 regions from genomic DNA. For each cell subset, the extracted genomic DNA was distributed evenly across all wells of several immunoSEQ 96-well plates, and each plate served as one replicate. For sorted subsets, each replicate PCR was loaded with 200 to 250 ng genomic DNA, equivalent to 30,000 to 35,000 T cell genomes. The purified libraries were quantified using a Qubit 3.0 fluorometer, sized with a Bioanalyzer 2100, and then quantified again using the KAPA Library Quantification kit. Every immunoSEQ 96-well plate was sequenced on a separate single-read 150-cycle Illumina NextSeq 550 flow cell. Regarding the original processing steps: Because the immunoSEQ output held only junctional sequences and lacked quality scores, the filtering could not match the filtering applied to full-length reads. Sequences were annotated with PyIR, a Python wrapper for IgBLAST v1.9, using IMGT germline references to assign V/J genes and CDR3. Reads were removed for weak V/J assignments (E-value above 1e-6), missing CDR3, stop codons, out-of-frame junctions, or ambiguous translated residues. V3J clonotypes were defined by identical inferred V gene, J gene, and CDR3 amino acid sequence. The percentage overlap between two repertoires was calculated by dividing the number of shared unique clonotypes by the size of the smaller repertoire. Three approaches were used to assess repertoire richness: RTK rarefaction, the Chao1 estimator, and Recon v2.1 estimates of unobserved clonotypes. Generation probabilities for all TCRbeta clonotypes obtained by the gDNA method from a handful of donors were computed using OLGA. Drawn from immuneACCESS, this table holds only the in-frame rearrangements with V and J called that TCRdb kept. Clones are partly lost; checked studies trace under half to an unresolved V gene and leave the rest unexplained. V and J calls and clone size are as listed in that table; D and trimming were resolved from the DNA. Counted in this sample were about 1.5 million clones; around 97% of them appeared once. 0.95% to 1.5% of the sample belongs to the ten largest clones.

Donors were healthy HIV-negative adults with no recently reported acute infections or vaccinations. Every donor was a Caucasian adult living in Nashville, Tennessee, USA. CD4+ T cells were enriched through magnetic negative selection, after which naive cells were positively selected on CD45RA and the remaining negative fraction served as the memory subset. After blood collection by leukapheresis, PBMCs were isolated using Ficoll-Histopaque density gradient centrifugation and then cryopreserved in the vapor phase of liquid nitrogen. Analytical flow cytometry was used to check the purity and quantity of each magnetically sorted T cell population. Genomic DNA was isolated from every sorted fraction and measured by UV absorbance on a Nanodrop 2000c.

The sample taken for sequencing was naive CD4+ T cells sorted from blood. The sample's cell subset or site label, in plain terms: CD45RA+ positively selected. Here the chain combines TRBV6-1 and TRBJ1-2, with the D gene too uncertain to name. The sequence was obtained from a man aged 25-40 years in good health. The CDR3 corresponds to CASSNYGYTF. The nucleotide sequence reads as follows: TGTGCCAGCAGTAACTATGGCTACACCTTC.